A single T cell receptor beta chain is shown here with its context. Its antigen remains unidentified. This sample is part of a study of T cell responses to AZD1222 COVID-19 vaccine. Study-level findings and limits: The number of AZD1222 recipients seropositive at baseline was only five to seven. Dominant at 160-218 and 743-854, vaccine-associated CD4 TCRs also spanned spike. Sampling captured repertoires only after the peak T cell response. Donors were chiefly white British, with a greater number of females, and clonal diversity was perhaps underestimated.

Profiled with immunoSEQ multiplex PCR; TCRdb holds only in-frame clones, not every one. The table includes 100,000 to 150,000 clones, about 86% detected once. The CDR3 has 14 amino acids. Germline CDR1 and CDR2: SQVTM and ANQGSEA. The germline V and J ends were trimmed by 6 bases and 4 bases, with 18 bases remaining between them. The rearrangement joins TRBV29-1 to TRBJ1-2, with D perhaps TRBD1 (5 bases). The source of this sequence is an adult in good health. The sequenced sample was peripheral blood, obtained on day 0 of AZD1222 vaccination. CDR3 DNA: TGCAGCGTCGTAAAACGGGCAGGGCCCTATGGCTACACCTTC. Encoded protein: CSVVKRAGPYGYTF.